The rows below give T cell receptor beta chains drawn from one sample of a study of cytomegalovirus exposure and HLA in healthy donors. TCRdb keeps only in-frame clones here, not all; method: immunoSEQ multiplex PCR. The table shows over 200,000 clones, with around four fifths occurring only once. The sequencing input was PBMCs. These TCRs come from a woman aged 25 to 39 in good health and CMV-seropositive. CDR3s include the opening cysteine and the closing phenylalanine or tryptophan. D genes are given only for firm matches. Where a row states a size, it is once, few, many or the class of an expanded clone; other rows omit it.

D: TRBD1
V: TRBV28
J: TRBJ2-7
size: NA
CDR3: CASSSFQKDRGHEQYF
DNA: TGTGCCAGCAGTTCGTTCCAGAAGGACAGGGGCCACGAGCAGTACTTC

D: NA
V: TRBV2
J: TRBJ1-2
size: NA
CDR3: CASSIGHPNNYGYTF
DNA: TGTGCCAGCAGTATAGGACACCCGAACAACTATGGCTACACCTTC

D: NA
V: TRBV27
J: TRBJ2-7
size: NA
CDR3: CASSHLQSYEQYF
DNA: TGTGCCAGCTCTCACCTTCAATCCTACGAGCAGTACTTC

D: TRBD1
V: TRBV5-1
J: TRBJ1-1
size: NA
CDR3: CASSLRGGGSFF
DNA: TGCGCCAGCAGCTTGAGAGGGGGCGGTTCTTTCTTT

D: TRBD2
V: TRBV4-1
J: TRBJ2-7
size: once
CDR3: CASSQGERENHEQYF
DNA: TGCGCCAGCAGCCAAGGTGAGCGGGAGAACCACGAGCAGTACTTC

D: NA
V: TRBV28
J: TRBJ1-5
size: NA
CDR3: CASSPKVAQGQPQHF
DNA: TGTGCCAGCAGCCCCAAGGTGGCTCAAGGTCAGCCCCAGCATTTT

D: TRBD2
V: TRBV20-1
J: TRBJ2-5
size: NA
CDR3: CSAAGEETQYF
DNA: TGCAGTGCAGCGGGAGAGGAGACCCAGTACTTC

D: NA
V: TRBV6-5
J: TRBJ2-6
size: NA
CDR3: CASQRGDGGANVLTF
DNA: TGTGCCAGTCAGAGGGGGGACGGTGGGGCCAACGTCCTGACTTTC

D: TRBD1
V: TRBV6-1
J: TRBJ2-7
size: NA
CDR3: CASSGIRGRENYEQYF
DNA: TGTGCCAGCAGTGGAATCAGGGGGCGCGAGAACTACGAGCAGTACTTC

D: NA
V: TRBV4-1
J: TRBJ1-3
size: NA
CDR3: CASSHPAGDSGNTIYF
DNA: TGCGCCAGCAGCCACCCGGCCGGCGACTCTGGAAACACCATATATTTT

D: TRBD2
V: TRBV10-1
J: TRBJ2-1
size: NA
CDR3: CASSKNPGTAHGTSGVNEQFF
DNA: TGCGCCAGCAGCAAGAATCCGGGGACGGCTCACGGGACTAGCGGAGTCAATGAGCAGTTCTTC

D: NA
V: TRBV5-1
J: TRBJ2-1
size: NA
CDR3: CASSYAQYEQFF
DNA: TGCGCCAGCAGCTACGCCCAGTATGAGCAGTTCTTC

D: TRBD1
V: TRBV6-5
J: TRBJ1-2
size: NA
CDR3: CASIIPGQGAQGYTF
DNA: TGTGCCAGCATCATACCTGGACAGGGGGCTCAAGGCTACACCTTC

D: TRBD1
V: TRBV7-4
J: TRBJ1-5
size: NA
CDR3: CASRTGTGVNQPQHF
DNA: TGTGCCAGCAGGACCGGGACAGGGGTCAATCAGCCCCAGCATTTT

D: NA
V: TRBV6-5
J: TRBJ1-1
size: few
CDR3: CASTMGGLNTEAFF
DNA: TGTGCCAGCACCATGGGAGGATTGAACACTGAAGCTTTCTTT

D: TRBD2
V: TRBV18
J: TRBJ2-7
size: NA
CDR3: CASSRTSGSSYEQYF
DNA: TGTGCCAGCTCAAGGACTAGCGGGAGCTCCTACGAGCAGTACTTC

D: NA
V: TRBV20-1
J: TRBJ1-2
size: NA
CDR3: CSATEYGYTF
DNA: TGCAGTGCAACGGAGTATGGCTACACCTTC

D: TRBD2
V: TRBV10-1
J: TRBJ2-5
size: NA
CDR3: CASSDSGRKETQYF
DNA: TGCGCCAGCAGTGATAGCGGGAGAAAAGAGACCCAGTACTTC

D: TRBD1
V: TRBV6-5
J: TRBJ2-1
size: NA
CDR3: CASSLRDRWDNEQFF
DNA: TGTGCCAGCAGCCTCCGGGACAGGTGGGACAATGAGCAGTTCTTC

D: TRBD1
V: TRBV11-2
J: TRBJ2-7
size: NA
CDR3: CASSAPGTGDYEQYF
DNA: TGTGCCAGCAGCGCTCCCGGGACAGGGGATTACGAGCAGTACTTC

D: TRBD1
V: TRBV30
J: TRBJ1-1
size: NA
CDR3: CAWSSQQGAFLAFF
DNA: TGTGCCTGGAGTTCTCAACAGGGGGCTTTTTTGGCTTTCTTT

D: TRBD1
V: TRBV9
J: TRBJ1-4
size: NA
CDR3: CASSVSGGGEEKLFF
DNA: TGTGCCAGCAGCGTTTCAGGGGGAGGTGAAGAAAAACTGTTTTTT

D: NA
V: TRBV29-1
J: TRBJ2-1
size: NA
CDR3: CSVARGNEQFF
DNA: TGCAGCGTTGCTAGGGGGAATGAGCAGTTCTTC

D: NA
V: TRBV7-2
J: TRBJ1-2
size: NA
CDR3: CASSLGPGIARNGYTF
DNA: TGTGCCAGCAGCTTAGGCCCGGGGATTGCACGGAATGGCTACACCTTC

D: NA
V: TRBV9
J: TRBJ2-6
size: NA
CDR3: CASSARSGANVLTF
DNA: TGTGCCAGCAGCGCCCGTTCTGGGGCCAACGTCCTGACTTTC